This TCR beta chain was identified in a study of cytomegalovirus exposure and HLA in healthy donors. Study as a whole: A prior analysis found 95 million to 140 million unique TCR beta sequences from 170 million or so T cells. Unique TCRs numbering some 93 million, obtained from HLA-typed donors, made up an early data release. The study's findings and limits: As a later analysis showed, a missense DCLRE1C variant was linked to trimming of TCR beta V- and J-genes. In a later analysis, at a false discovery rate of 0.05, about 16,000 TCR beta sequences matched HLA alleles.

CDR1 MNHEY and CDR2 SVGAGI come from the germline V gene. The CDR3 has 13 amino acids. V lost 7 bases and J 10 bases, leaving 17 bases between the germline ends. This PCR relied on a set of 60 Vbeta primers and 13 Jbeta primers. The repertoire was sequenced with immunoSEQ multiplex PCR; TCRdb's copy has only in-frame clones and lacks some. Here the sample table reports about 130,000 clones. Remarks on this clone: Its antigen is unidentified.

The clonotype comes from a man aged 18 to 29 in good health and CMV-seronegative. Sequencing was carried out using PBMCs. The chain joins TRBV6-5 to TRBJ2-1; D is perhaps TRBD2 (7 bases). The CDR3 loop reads CASKFQGGGEQFF. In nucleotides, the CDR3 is TGTGCCAGCAAGTTTCAGGGAGGGGGGGAGCAGTTCTTC.